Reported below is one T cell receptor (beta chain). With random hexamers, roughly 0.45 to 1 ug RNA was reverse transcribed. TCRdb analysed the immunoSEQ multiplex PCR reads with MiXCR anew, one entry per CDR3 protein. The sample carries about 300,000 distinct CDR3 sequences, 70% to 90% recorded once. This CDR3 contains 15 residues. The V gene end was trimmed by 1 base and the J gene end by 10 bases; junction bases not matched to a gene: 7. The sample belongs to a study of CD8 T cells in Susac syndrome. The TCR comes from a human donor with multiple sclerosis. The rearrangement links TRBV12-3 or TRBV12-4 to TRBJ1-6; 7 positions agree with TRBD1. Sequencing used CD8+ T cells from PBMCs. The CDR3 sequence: CASSLVGRGISPLHF. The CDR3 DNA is TGTGCCAGCAGTTTAGTCGGCAGGGGGATCTCACCCCTCCACTTT.